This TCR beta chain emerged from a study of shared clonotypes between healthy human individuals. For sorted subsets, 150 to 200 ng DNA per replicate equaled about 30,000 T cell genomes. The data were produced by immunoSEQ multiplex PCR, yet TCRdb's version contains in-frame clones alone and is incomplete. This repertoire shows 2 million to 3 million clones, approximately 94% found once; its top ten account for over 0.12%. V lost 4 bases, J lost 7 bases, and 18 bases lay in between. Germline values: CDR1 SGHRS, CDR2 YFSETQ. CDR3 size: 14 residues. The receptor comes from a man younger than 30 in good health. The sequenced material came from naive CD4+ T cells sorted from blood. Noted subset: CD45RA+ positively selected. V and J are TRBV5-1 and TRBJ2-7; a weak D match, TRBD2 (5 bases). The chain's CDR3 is CASSPKVGAGEQYF. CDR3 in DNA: TGCGCCAGCAGCCCGAAAGTCGGCGCGGGTGAGCAGTACTTC.